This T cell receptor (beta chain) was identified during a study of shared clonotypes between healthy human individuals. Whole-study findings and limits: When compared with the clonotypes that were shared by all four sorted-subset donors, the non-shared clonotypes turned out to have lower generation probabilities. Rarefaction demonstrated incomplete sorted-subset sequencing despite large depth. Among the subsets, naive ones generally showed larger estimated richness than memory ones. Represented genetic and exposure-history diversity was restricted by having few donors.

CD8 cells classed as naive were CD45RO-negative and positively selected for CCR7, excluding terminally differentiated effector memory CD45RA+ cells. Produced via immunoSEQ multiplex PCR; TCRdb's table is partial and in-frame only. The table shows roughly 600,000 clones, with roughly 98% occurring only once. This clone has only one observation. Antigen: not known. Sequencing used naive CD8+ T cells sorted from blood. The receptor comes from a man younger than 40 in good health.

Here the CDR3 reads CASSYPHDSSYNEQFF. In DNA form, the CDR3 reads TGCGCCAGCAGCTACCCACACGATAGCTCCTACAATGAGCAGTTCTTC. The chain recombines TRBV5-1 with TRBJ2-1; D gene unclear. Germline assignment: CDR1 SGHRS and CDR2 YFSETQ. This CDR3 has 16 residues. The ends were cut back, 3 bases at V and 0 bases at J, with 13 bases in the middle.